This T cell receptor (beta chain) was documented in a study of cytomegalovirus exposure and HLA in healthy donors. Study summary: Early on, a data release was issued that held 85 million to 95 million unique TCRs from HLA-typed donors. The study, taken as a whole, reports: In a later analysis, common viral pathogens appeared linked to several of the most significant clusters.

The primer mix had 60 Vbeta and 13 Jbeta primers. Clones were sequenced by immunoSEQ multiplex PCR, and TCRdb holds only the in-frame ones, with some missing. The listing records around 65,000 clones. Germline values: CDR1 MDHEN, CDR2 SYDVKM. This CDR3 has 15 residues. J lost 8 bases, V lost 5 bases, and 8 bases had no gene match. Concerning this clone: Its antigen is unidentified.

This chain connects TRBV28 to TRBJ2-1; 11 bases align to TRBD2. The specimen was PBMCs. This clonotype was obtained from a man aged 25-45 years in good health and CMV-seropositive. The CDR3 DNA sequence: TGTGCCAGCAGTCCCACTAGCGGGAGAGGCGATGAGCAGTTCTTC. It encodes CASSPTSGRGDEQFF. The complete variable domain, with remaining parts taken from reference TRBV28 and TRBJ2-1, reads DVKVTQSSRYLVKRTGEKVFLECVQDMDHENMFWYRQDPGLGLRLIYFSYDVKMKEKGDIPEGYSVSREKKERFSLILESASTNQTSMYLCASSPTSGRGDEQFFGPGTRLTVL.